This entry concerns a single T cell receptor (beta chain). TCRdb keeps only in-frame clones here, not all; method: immunoSEQ multiplex PCR. Of hundreds of thousands of clones listed, approximately 74% were seen once; the top ten hold 1.7%. The CDR3 runs 14 residues. Germline loops: CDR1 MNHEY, CDR2 SMNVEV (reference sequence). V dropped 6 bases and J dropped 6; count of bases not matched to a gene: 10. This entry comes from a study of shared clonotypes between healthy human individuals. The source is a woman aged 25 to 39 in good health. Sequenced: memory CD4+ T cells sorted from blood. Subset reported: CD45RA-negative fraction. The chain is built from TRBV27 and TRBJ2-7; TRBD1 matches at 8 bases. DNA of the CDR3: TGTGCCAGCAGACGGACAGGGCCTTCGATCGAGCAGTACTTC. It translates to CASRRTGPSIEQYF.